This TCR beta chain was found in a study of cytomegalovirus exposure and HLA in healthy donors. Study-level findings and limits: The authors enumerated 150 to 200 TCR beta chains as linked to cytomegalovirus. An analysis that came later showed most CMV-associated TCR beta chains appearing HLA-restricted. Most observed TCR sequences were rare, whereas some public TCRs were detected in many donors.

With respect to this clone: Its specificity is not known.

Primers included in the PCR were 60 Vbeta and 13 Jbeta primers. Here immunoSEQ multiplex PCR was the method, and the copy in TCRdb shows in-frame clones only, minus some. This table has roughly 180,000 clones, roughly 74% appearing once. The germline CDR1 and CDR2 sequences are SQVTM and ANQGSEA. The CDR3 extends over 12 amino acids. Trimming left V 7 bases short and J 5 bases short, with 14 bases between. Specimen: PBMCs. This clonotype was sampled from a female donor in good health and CMV-seronegative. The chain couples TRBV29-1 to TRBJ2-5; a weak D match, TRBD1 (5 bases). For the CDR3, the DNA is TGCAGCGACCGCGACAGTTCGGAGACCCAGTACTTC. Residues: CSDRDSSETQYF.